This T cell receptor (beta chain) was sequenced in a study of shared clonotypes between healthy human individuals (dated by TCRdb to 2018 to 2021). Broadly, across the study: A few men and a couple of women, aged 18 to 49 years, made up the cohort. Each donor's leukapheresis produced roughly between roughly 0.94 and 9.5 billion PBMCs. For each donor, CD4 naive and CD4 memory were each given three plates, CD8 naive was given two plates, and CD8 memory was given one plate. To estimate repertoire size and how much clonotype sharing occurs between individuals, the study deeply sequenced the blood TCR repertoires of about five healthy adults. Libraries were prepared and TCR repertoires were sequenced by different laboratories using diverse techniques, in order to increase sequencing depth and limit assay-specific biases.

The donors were healthy, HIV-negative adults with no recently reported acute infections or vaccinations. Every donor was a Caucasian adult residing in Nashville, Tennessee, USA. CD4+ T cells were enriched through magnetic negative selection, after which naive cells were positively selected on CD45RA and the remaining negative fraction served as the memory subset. Blood was obtained by leukapheresis, after which PBMCs were separated by Ficoll-Histopaque density gradient centrifugation and cryopreserved in liquid nitrogen vapor phase. Purity and quantity of every magnetically sorted T cell population were checked by analytical flow cytometry. Genomic DNA was isolated from every sorted fraction and measured by UV absorbance on a Nanodrop 2000c. On the study overall, not on this receptor specifically: Even with the large sequencing depth, rarefaction of the sorted-subset datasets indicated that sequencing was incomplete. Sampling was limited to blood, and TCR repertoires in tissue likely differ from TCR repertoires in blood. Across a few donors, roughly 5.4% of naive CD4, approximately 4% of naive CD8, about 2.3% of memory CD4, and under 0.45% of memory CD8 clonotypes were shared. Pairwise subsampling led to the expectation that sequencing depth would affect the degree of clonotype sharing among donors. Clonotypes shared by all four sorted-subset donors showed higher generation probabilities than non-shared clonotypes. Naive subsets generally had larger estimated clonotype richness than memory subsets. Because the study included a small number of donors, the genetic and exposure-history diversity represented was limited.

With respect to this clone: Which antigen it targets is not known. Base qualities were left out, and no much larger clone turns up one base away.

The V end gives up 5 bases and the J end 7 bases, leaving 5 bases in the junction not matched to a gene. The germline V gene encodes CDR1 LNHNV and CDR2 YYDKDF (reference sequence). The CDR3 contains 12 residues, cysteine and phenylalanine counted. The sequence is cut down to CDR3 DNA, 36 bases in frame from base 1. TCR CDR3 regions were amplified from genomic DNA by multiplex PCR using the deep immunoSEQ assay. Extracted genomic DNA from each cell subset was distributed evenly across all wells of several immunoSEQ 96-well plates, and each plate was treated as a replicate. For sorted subsets, 150 to 250 ng of genomic DNA, equivalent to roughly 33,000 T cell genomes, went into each replicate PCR. Purified libraries were quantified with a Qubit 3.0 fluorometer, sized on a Bioanalyzer 2100, and re-quantified with the KAPA Library Quantification kit. Every immunoSEQ 96-well plate was sequenced on a dedicated single-read 150-cycle Illumina NextSeq 550 flow cell. The authors' pipeline ran thus. Because only junctional sequences without quality scores were contained in the immunoSEQ output, filtering matching that applied to full-length reads could not be performed. To assign V/J genes and CDR3, sequences were annotated against IMGT germline references using PyIR, a Python wrapper for IgBLAST v1.9. Reads with weak V/J assignments (E-value above 1e-6), missing CDR3, stop codons, out-of-frame junctions, or ambiguous translated residues were removed. V3J clonotypes were defined as sequences sharing an identical inferred V gene, J gene, and CDR3 amino acid sequence. Percentage overlap between repertoires was computed as shared unique clonotypes divided by the size of the smaller repertoire. Three approaches were used to assess repertoire richness: RTK rarefaction, the Chao1 estimator, and Recon v2.1 estimates of unobserved clonotypes. Generation probabilities were computed with OLGA for all TCRbeta clonotypes obtained by the gDNA method from four donors. TCRdb carries this immuneACCESS record with in-frame sequences only. Its versions omit some clonotypes, under half of them owing to an unresolved V gene in the studies checked, with the rest unexplained. D and trimming come from the DNA, and the V and J calls and clone size come from that table. For this sample the table gives more than 150,000 clones, of which approximately 92% were detected only once. Around 0.072% of the sample is in the top ten clones.

The sequence links TRBV15 to TRBJ2-7, with 7 middle bases fitting TRBD1. Input material: naive CD4+ T cells sorted from blood. In the paper's terms, the cell subset or site label means: CD45RA+ positively selected. This clonotype was obtained from a woman aged 25 to 39 in good health. At the DNA level, the sequence is TGTGCCACCAGCGGATACAGGGGTGAGCAGTACTTC. This yields the protein CATSGYRGEQYF.